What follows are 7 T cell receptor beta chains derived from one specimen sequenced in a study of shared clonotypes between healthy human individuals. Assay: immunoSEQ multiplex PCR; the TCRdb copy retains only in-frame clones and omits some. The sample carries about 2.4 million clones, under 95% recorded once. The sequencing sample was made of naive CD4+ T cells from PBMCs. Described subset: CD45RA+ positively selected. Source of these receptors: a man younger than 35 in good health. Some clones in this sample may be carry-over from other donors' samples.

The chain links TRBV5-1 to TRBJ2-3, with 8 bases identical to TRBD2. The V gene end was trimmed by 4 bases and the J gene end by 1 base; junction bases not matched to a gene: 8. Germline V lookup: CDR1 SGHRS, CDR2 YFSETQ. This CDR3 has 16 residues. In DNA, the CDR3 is TGCGCCAGCAGCCCGCCGGGACTAGGCGGCACAGATACGCAGTATTTT. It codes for CASSPPGLGGTDTQYF.

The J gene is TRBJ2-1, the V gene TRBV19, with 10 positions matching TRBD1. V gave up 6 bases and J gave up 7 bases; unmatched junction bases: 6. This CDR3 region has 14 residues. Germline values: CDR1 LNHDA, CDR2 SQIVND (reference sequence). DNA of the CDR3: TGTGCCAGTAGGGATCCGGGACAGGGGAATGAGCAGTTCTTC. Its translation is CASRDPGQGNEQFF.

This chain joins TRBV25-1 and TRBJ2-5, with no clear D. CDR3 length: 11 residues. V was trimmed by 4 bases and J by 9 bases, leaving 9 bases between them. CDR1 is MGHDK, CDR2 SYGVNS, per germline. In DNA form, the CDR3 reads TGTGCCAGCAGTGCGGGTTGGTCCCAGTACTTC. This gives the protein CASSAGWSQYF.

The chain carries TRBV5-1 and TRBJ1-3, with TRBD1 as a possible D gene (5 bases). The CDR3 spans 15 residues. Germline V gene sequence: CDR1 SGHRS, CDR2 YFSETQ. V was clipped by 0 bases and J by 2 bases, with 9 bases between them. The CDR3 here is CASSLEGLTGNTIYF. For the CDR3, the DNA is TGCGCCAGCAGCTTGGAGGGACTCACTGGAAACACCATATATTTT.

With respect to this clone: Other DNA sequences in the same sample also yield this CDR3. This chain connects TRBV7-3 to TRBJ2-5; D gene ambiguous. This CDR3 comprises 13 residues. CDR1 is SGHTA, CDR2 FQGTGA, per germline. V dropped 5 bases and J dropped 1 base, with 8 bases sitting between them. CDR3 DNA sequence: TGTGCCAGCAGCCGCGACCGCCAAGAGACCCAGTACTTC. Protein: CASSRDRQETQYF.

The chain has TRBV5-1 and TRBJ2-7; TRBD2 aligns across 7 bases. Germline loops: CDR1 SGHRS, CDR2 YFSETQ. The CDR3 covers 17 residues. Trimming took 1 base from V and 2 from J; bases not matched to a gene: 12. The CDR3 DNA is TGCGCCAGCAGCTTGAACCAGGTGGGGGGGAGTCCCTACGAGCAGTACTTC. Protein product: CASSLNQVGGSPYEQYF.

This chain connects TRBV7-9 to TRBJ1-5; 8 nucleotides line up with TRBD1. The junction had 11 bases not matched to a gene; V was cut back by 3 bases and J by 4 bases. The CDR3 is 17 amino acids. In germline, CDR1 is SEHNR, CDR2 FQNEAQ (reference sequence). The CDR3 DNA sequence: TGTGCCAGCAGCTTTGAACGGGGGACAGGTCCAAATCAGCCCCAGCATTTT. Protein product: CASSFERGTGPNQPQHF.